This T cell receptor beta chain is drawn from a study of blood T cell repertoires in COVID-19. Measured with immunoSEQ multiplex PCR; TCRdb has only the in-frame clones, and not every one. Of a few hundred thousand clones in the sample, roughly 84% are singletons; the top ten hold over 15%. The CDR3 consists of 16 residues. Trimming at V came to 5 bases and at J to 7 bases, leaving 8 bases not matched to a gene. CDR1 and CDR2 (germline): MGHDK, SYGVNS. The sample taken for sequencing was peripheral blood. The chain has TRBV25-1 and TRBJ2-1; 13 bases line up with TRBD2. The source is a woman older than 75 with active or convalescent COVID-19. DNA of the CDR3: TGTGCCAGCAGTACCCGGACTAGCGGGAGCTTTAATGAGCAGTTCTTC. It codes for CASSTRTSGSFNEQFF.